The 21 T cell receptor beta chains listed next were all sequenced from one sample in a study of blood T cell repertoires in COVID-19. The data were produced by immunoSEQ multiplex PCR, yet TCRdb's version contains in-frame clones alone and is incomplete. The sample yields about 92,000 clones, around 75% seen once. The sample was peripheral blood. The receptors were sampled from a woman of 80 years or more with active or convalescent COVID-19.

The chain is built from TRBV7-9 and TRBJ1-1, with D maybe TRBD1 (6 bases). The germline gives CDR1 SEHNR, CDR2 FQNEAQ (reference sequence). The V end was cut by 5 bases, the J end by 1 base, with 11 bases between. This CDR3 is built from 14 residues. The CDR3 DNA sequence: TGTGCCAGCAGCGTTGGACAGACGAACACTGAAGCTTTCTTT. This translates into CASSVGQTNTEAFF.

This rearrangement joins TRBV19 to TRBJ2-5; D might be TRBD1 (7 bases). The CDR3 runs 16 residues. CDR1 and CDR2 (germline): LNHDA, SQIVND (reference sequence). With 3 bases removed from V and 5 bases from J, the gap between germline ends came to 19 bases. CDR3 nucleotide sequence: TGTGCCAGTAGTATTCAGGCAGGGGGGTTTTCTGAGACCCAGTACTTC. It is translated as CASSIQAGGFSETQYF.

The chain has TRBV3-1 (or the pseudogene TRBV3-2) and TRBJ2-5; TRBD1 might be the D (6 bases). The V gene lost 3 bases and the J gene lost 5 bases, with 10 bases spanning the gap. From germline, CDR1 is LGHDT and CDR2 YNNKEL (reference sequence). CDR3 length: 13 residues. Here the CDR3 DNA reads TGTGCCAGCAGCCACACAGGGATGGAGACCCAGTACTTC. Protein sequence: CASSHTGMETQYF.

This clone was seen more than once but under ten times. The chain carries TRBV2 and TRBJ1-1, with 8 bases lining up with TRBD1. Germline trimming cut 4 bases from V and 5 bases from J; bases unmatched to any gene: 9. This CDR3 is 15 amino acids long. Germline loops: CDR1 SNHLY, CDR2 FYNNEI. CDR3 coding DNA: TGTGCCAGCAGTGTCATTGGCAGGGGGCGGACTGAAGCTTTCTTT. Translation: CASSVIGRGRTEAFF.

V is TRBV6-4 and J is TRBJ1-5, with D perhaps matching TRBD1 (6 bases). Germline V gene data show CDR1 as MRHNA and CDR2 as SNTAGT. With 0 bases removed from V and 7 bases from J, the gap between germline ends came to 13 bases. This CDR3 region has 15 residues. This CDR3 reads CASSDSMGQGQPQHF. The CDR3 DNA is TGTGCCAGCAGTGACTCGATGGGGCAGGGGCAGCCCCAGCATTTT.

The chain has TRBV28 and TRBJ2-2; 8 bases agree with TRBD1. CDR1 and CDR2 (germline): MDHEN, SYDVKM. The CDR3 has 20 amino acids. V shed 2 bases, J shed 4 bases, and the junction held 18 bases outside the gene matches. This chain's CDR3 is CASSLQDRAILLDLTGELFF. As DNA, the CDR3 is TGTGCCAGCAGTTTACAGGACAGGGCCATCCTCCTCGATCTCACCGGGGAGCTGTTTTTT.

The table lists this clone with a few counts. This rearrangement joins TRBV28 to TRBJ1-4, with D possibly TRBD1 on 6 matching bases. Germline CDR1 MDHEN, CDR2 SYDVKM. Trimming shortened V by 5 bases and J by 4 bases, and 11 bases separated the two germline ends. The CDR3 is 14 residues long. CDR3 nucleotide sequence: TGTGCCAGCAGTCTACAGGGCTATAATGAAAAACTGTTTTTT. It is translated as CASSLQGYNEKLFF.

The chain links TRBV9 to TRBJ2-5; D possibly corresponds to TRBD2 (6 bases). The CDR3 runs 14 residues. V lost 0 bases and J lost 5, with 11 bases in between. Germline CDR1 SGDLS, CDR2 YYNGEE. This CDR3 is CASSVAGSHETQYF. For the CDR3, the DNA is TGTGCCAGCAGCGTAGCCGGGAGCCATGAGACCCAGTACTTC.

V is TRBV28 and J is TRBJ2-1, with 13 bases fitting TRBD2. J gave up 7 bases and V 3 bases, and 12 bases lay outside the gene matches. The germline CDR1 and CDR2 sequences are MDHEN and SYDVKM. The CDR3 has 18 residues. The CDR3 is CASSLGTSGIFQVNEQFF. CDR3 DNA sequence: TGTGCCAGCAGTTTGGGGACTAGCGGGATTTTCCAAGTGAATGAGCAGTTCTTC.

The rearrangement uses TRBV19 and TRBJ2-7; D may be TRBD2 (5 bases). The V end lost 3 bases, the J end lost 7 bases, and 28 bases lay between the germline ends. Germline CDR1 reads LNHDA; CDR2 reads SQIVND (reference sequence). The CDR3 length is 18 residues. The CDR3 region is CASSIGVFGTLSLGEQYF. In nucleotides, the CDR3 is TGTGCCAGTAGTATCGGGGTATTCGGTACGCTTTCTTTGGGTGAGCAGTACTTC.

The sample holds one count of this clone. The chain has TRBV7-2 and TRBJ2-7, with 7 positions matching TRBD2. The CDR3 is made up of 15 amino acids. Germline CDR1 is SGHTA and CDR2 is FQGNSA. J lost 2 bases, V lost 5 bases, and 9 bases had no gene match. Here the CDR3 reads CASSPTSGEAYEQYF. Written as DNA, the CDR3 is TGTGCCAGCAGCCCAACGAGCGGGGAGGCCTACGAGCAGTACTTC.

CDR3: CASRTGGSPLHF. CDR3 DNA: TGTGCCAGCAGGACAGGGGGTTCACCCCTCCACTTT. V is TRBV28 and J is TRBJ1-6; 9 nucleotides match TRBD1. Germline assignment: CDR1 MDHEN and CDR2 SYDVKM. Trimming took 6 bases from V and 9 from J; bases not matched to a gene: 0. This CDR3 is built from 12 residues.

The J gene is TRBJ1-1, the V gene TRBV15; 8 bases fit TRBD1. CDR3 size: 13 residues. Losses at the gene ends were 6 bases for V and 4 bases for J; bases not matched to a gene: 4. CDR1 LNHNV and CDR2 YYDKDF come from the germline V gene (reference sequence). The CDR3 DNA reads as TGTGCCACCAGAGGACAGGGATTCACTGAAGCTTTCTTT. Protein sequence: CATRGQGFTEAFF.

J is TRBJ2-3 and V is TRBV5-1; D may be TRBD2 (6 bases). Between the trimmed V and J ends, which lost 9 bases and 0 bases, there was a span of 14 bases. Germline CDR1 reads SGHRS; CDR2 reads YFSETQ. CDR3 length: 14 residues. The CDR3 reads CATHSGLSTDTQYF. The CDR3 nucleotides are TGCGCCACCCATAGCGGTCTAAGCACAGATACGCAGTATTTT.

The chain is built from TRBV4-1 and TRBJ1-2; D unresolved. Germline V gene sequence: CDR1 MGHRA, CDR2 YSYEKL. The CDR3 is made up of 14 amino acids. Between the trimmed V and J ends, which lost 0 bases and 7 bases, there was a span of 12 bases. In DNA, the CDR3 is TGCGCCAGCAGCCAAGATAACCAGCGTCCTGGCTACACCTTC. This gives the protein CASSQDNQRPGYTF.

V gene TRBV19 combines with J gene TRBJ2-5; D ambiguous. V lost 7 bases, J lost 5 bases, and 17 bases lay in between. CDR1 is LNHDA and CDR2 is SQIVND in the germline V gene (reference sequence). The CDR3 sequence is 14 residues long. The CDR3 bases are TGTGCCAGTAAATCTCAGGCTACGGTTGAGACCCAGTACTTC. Protein: CASKSQATVETQYF.

The rearrangement joins TRBV7-2 to TRBJ2-4; 8 bases line up with TRBD2. After removal of 5 bases from V and 7 bases from J, the junction contained 10 bases not matched to a gene. This CDR3 spans 15 amino acids. Germline V gene lookup returns CDR1 SGHTA and CDR2 FQGNSA. CDR3 DNA: TGTGCCAGCAGCCCGGGTCTAGCGGGCGGCAACATTCAGTACTTC. As protein: CASSPGLAGGNIQYF. Complete variable domain (other parts from reference TRBV7-2 and TRBJ2-4): GAGVSQSPSNKVTEKGKDVELRCDPISGHTALYWYRQSLGQGLEFLIYFQGNSAPDKSGLPSDRFSAERTGGSVSTLTIQRTQQEDSAVYLCASSPGLAGGNIQYFGAGTRLSVL.

The chain recombines TRBV28 with TRBJ2-7; 11 bases are a match to TRBD2. CDR3 size: 15 residues. Germline values: CDR1 MDHEN, CDR2 SYDVKM. The J segment lost 2 bases and the V segment lost 5 bases, leaving 5 bases of the junction unmatched. The CDR3 sequence: CASSQVAGGPYEQYF. CDR3 in DNA: TGTGCCAGCAGTCAAGTAGCGGGAGGGCCCTACGAGCAGTACTTC.

The genes are TRBV20-1 and TRBJ2-1; the D gene is possibly TRBD2 (5 bases). Between the trimmed V and J ends, which lost 5 bases and 4 bases, there was a span of 6 bases. This CDR3 region has 11 residues. From germline, CDR1 is DFQATT and CDR2 SNEGSKA (reference sequence). The CDR3: CSAQRYNEQFF. Written as DNA, the CDR3 is TGCAGTGCTCAGCGGTACAATGAGCAGTTCTTC.

The CDR3 sequence: CASSPSFGDTEAFF. CDR3 nucleotide sequence: TGCGCCAGCAGCCCTAGTTTCGGGGACACTGAAGCTTTCTTT. The V gene is TRBV4-3, the J gene TRBJ1-1, with D unclear. The CDR3 runs 14 residues. Germline V lookup: CDR1 LGHNA, CDR2 YSLEER. The germline V and J ends were trimmed by 4 bases and 3 bases, with 12 bases remaining between them.

The chain uses TRBV28 and TRBJ1-1, with D perhaps TRBD1 (6 bases). Trimming pared 5 bases from V and 4 bases from J, leaving 11 bases between. The CDR3 totals 13 residues. The V gene's germline CDR1 is MDHEN and CDR2 SYDVKM. Here the CDR3 reads CASSPWGRTEAFF. CDR3 DNA: TGTGCCAGCAGTCCCTGGGGGCGCACTGAAGCTTTCTTT. The full variable domain, completed using reference TRBV28 and TRBJ1-1, is DVKVTQSSRYLVKRTGEKVFLECVQDMDHENMFWYRQDPGLGLRLIYFSYDVKMKEKGDIPEGYSVSREKKERFSLILESASTNQTSMYLCASSPWGRTEAFFGQGTRLTVV.